These 6 T cell receptor beta chains were sequenced from one sample in a study of blood T cell repertoires in COVID-19. Data came from immunoSEQ multiplex PCR; TCRdb stores just in-frame clones and leaves some out. Of 80,000 to 100,000 clones in the sample, 88% were seen once. The specimen was peripheral blood. The receptors were sampled from a man aged 45-60 years with COVID-19, enrolled during active disease.

The chain is built from TRBV2 and TRBJ1-5; 9 bases fit TRBD1. Germline V gene data show CDR1 as SNHLY and CDR2 as FYNNEI. The CDR3 runs 14 residues. With V trimmed by 6 bases and J by 7 bases, 7 bases remained unmatched. This CDR3 reads CASSPDRGEQPQHF. DNA for the CDR3: TGTGCCAGCAGCCCAGACAGGGGGGAACAGCCCCAGCATTTT.

The rearrangement joins TRBV6-5 to TRBJ1-3, with D possibly being TRBD1 (5 bases). The CDR3 totals 15 residues. The V gene lost 4 bases and the J gene lost 1 base, with 11 bases spanning the gap. The germline V gene has CDR1 MNHEY and CDR2 SVGAGI. Here the CDR3 reads CASSSRVASGNTIYF. As DNA, the CDR3 is TGTGCCAGCAGTTCCAGGGTTGCTTCTGGAAACACCATATATTTT.

The rearrangement uses TRBV5-5 and TRBJ1-1, with 7 bases that match TRBD1. Per germline, CDR1 SGHKS and CDR2 YYEKEE (reference sequence). The length of the CDR3 is 15 residues. J was trimmed by 1 base and V by 0 bases; bases with no gene match: 3. The CDR3 DNA sequence: TGTGCCAGCAGCTTGGTGAGGGGGCGGAACACTGAAGCTTTCTTT. It codes for CASSLVRGRNTEAFF.

The rearrangement uses TRBV6-5 and TRBJ1-2; 8 nucleotides match TRBD1. Germline CDR1 reads MNHEY; CDR2 reads SVGAGI. The CDR3 covers 13 residues. The junction had 6 bases not matched to a gene; V was cut back by 6 bases and J by 6 bases. CDR3 bases: TGTGCCAGCAGACGACAGGGGAGAGATGGCTACACCTTC. It translates to CASRRQGRDGYTF.

In this sample, this clone turned up a few times. This chain uses TRBV10-2 with TRBJ2-2; D possibly corresponds to TRBD2 (7 bases). CDR1 WSHSY and CDR2 SAAADI come from the germline V gene. This CDR3 spans 18 amino acids. The V end was cut by 7 bases, the J end by 6 bases, with 27 bases between. CDR3 in DNA: TGCGCCAGCACCTCTGGACCCACAGGGTCGGGGGGAGCCGGGGAGCTGTTTTTT. Protein product: CASTSGPTGSGGAGELFF.

This chain connects TRBV5-1 to TRBJ1-3; D possibly corresponds to TRBD1 (5 bases). Germline V CDR1 and CDR2: SGHRS, YFSETQ. This CDR3 is 17 amino acids long. V lost 0 bases, J lost 0 bases, and 13 bases lay in between. The DNA of the CDR3 is TGCGCCAGCAGCTTGGTGGGGGGAAGAGACTCTGGAAACACCATATATTTT. This sequence encodes CASSLVGGRDSGNTIYF.